The 15 T cell receptor beta chains presented below share a single source sample, sequenced in a study of blood T cell repertoires in COVID-19. Method: immunoSEQ multiplex PCR; TCRdb's copy keeps in-frame clones and lacks some. The sample includes about 300,000 clones, approximately 88% seen only once; the top ten take 1.5% to 2%. Input material: PBMCs or T cells enriched from blood (not recorded which). The receptors here all came from a woman aged 40-49 years who had recovered from COVID-19.

The CDR3 DNA sequence: TGTGCCACCAGCAGATCATGGACAGGGTATGAAGCTTTCTTT. Translated: CATSRSWTGYEAFF. This chain connects TRBV15 to TRBJ1-1; 8 bases line up with TRBD1. After removal of 2 bases from V and 7 bases from J, the junction contained 6 bases not matched to a gene. This CDR3 has 14 amino acids. Germline V gene sequence: CDR1 LNHNV, CDR2 YYDKDF (reference sequence).

This chain joins TRBV30 and TRBJ2-3; 9 bases line up with TRBD2. There are 15 residues in the CDR3. Germline CDR1 GTSNPN, CDR2 SVGIG (reference sequence). The V segment lost 0 bases and the J segment 3 bases; nucleotides outside the gene matches: 4. CDR3 protein: CAWSVGGGGTDTQYF. As DNA, the CDR3 is TGTGCCTGGAGTGTCGGCGGGGGGGGAACAGATACGCAGTATTTT.

The chain uses TRBV10-3 and TRBJ2-1; 11 bases fit TRBD2. Germline V lookup: CDR1 ENHRY, CDR2 SYGVKD. The CDR3 has 17 residues. V lost 3 bases to trimming and J lost 0 bases; unmatched junction nucleotides: 4. CDR3 in DNA: TGTGCCATCAGTGAAACCGGGACTAGCGGCTCCTACAATGAGCAGTTCTTC. It translates to CAISETGTSGSYNEQFF.

This chain joins TRBV5-6 and TRBJ1-2, with D possibly matching TRBD1 (6 bases). With 1 base removed from V and 4 bases from J, the gap between germline ends came to 17 bases. CDR1 is SGHDT and CDR2 is YYEEEE in the germline V gene. The CDR3 consists of 16 residues. CDR3 sequence (DNA): TGTGCCAGCAGCTTGTATCAGGGGCGCAATACCTATGGCTACACCTTC. The encoded protein is CASSLYQGRNTYGYTF.

This chain joins TRBV4-2 and TRBJ2-3; TRBD2 matches at 11 bases. Germline V gene data show CDR1 as LGHNA and CDR2 as YNFKEQ. V dropped 3 bases and J dropped 3; count of bases not matched to a gene: 11. The CDR3 spans 18 residues. For the CDR3, the DNA is TGTGCCAGCAGCCAGGCCTTAGCGGGGGGGTTAAGGACAGATACGCAGTATTTT. Residues: CASSQALAGGLRTDTQYF.

As to this clone: One end of the junction fails to match germline, which may point to a read error. V and J are TRBV6-5 and TRBJ1-1, with TRBD1 matching over 7 bases. This CDR3 has 12 amino acids. CDR1 is MNHEY, CDR2 SVGAGI, per germline. The CDR3 loop reads CASSSPGGTAFF. The CDR3 nucleotides are TGTGCCAGCAGCTCCCCAGGGGGGACGGCTTTTTTT.

V is TRBV5-4 and J is TRBJ2-1, with 7 positions matching TRBD2. The ends lost 4 bases at V and 4 bases at J; junction bases unmatched: 5. This CDR3 has 14 residues. CDR1 and CDR2 (germline): SGHNT, YYREEE (reference sequence). The CDR3 loop is CASSTSGVYNEQFF. CDR3 DNA sequence: TGTGCCAGCAGCACCAGCGGGGTTTACAATGAGCAGTTCTTC.

The V gene is TRBV18, the J gene TRBJ1-1; D is undetermined. CDR3 size: 13 residues. V lost 6 bases and J lost 4, with 12 bases in between. Per the germline V gene, CDR1 is KGHSH and CDR2 is LQKENI. The CDR3 is CASSPARGTEAFF. CDR3 bases: TGTGCCAGCTCCCCTGCCCGGGGCACTGAAGCTTTCTTT.

The gene calls are TRBV4-2 and TRBJ2-2, with D perhaps matching TRBD2 (6 bases). Germline CDR1 reads LGHNA; CDR2 reads YNFKEQ. V was clipped by 0 bases and J by 6 bases, with 14 bases between them. The CDR3 is made up of 16 amino acids. The CDR3 protein is CASSQDHGGSSGELFF. The CDR3 DNA follows: TGTGCCAGCAGCCAAGATCACGGGGGATCGTCCGGGGAGCTGTTTTTT.

The CDR3 protein is CASSGTSYEQYF. DNA of the CDR3: TGTGCCAGCAGCGGGACAAGCTACGAGCAGTACTTC. The V gene is TRBV7-2, the J gene TRBJ2-7; D is perhaps TRBD1 (6 bases). Germline V CDR1 and CDR2: SGHTA, FQGNSA. Trimming stripped 5 bases from V and 3 bases from J, with 8 bases between. The CDR3 is made up of 12 amino acids.

V is TRBV18 and J is TRBJ2-7, with 9 bases matching TRBD1. The junction had 8 bases not matched to a gene; V was cut back by 3 bases and J by 5 bases. Germline V gene data show CDR1 as KGHSH and CDR2 as LQKENI. The CDR3 extends over 15 amino acids. The CDR3 nucleotides read TGTGCCAGCTCACCGGCGGGACAGGGTAGGCACGAGCAGTACTTC. Amino acid sequence: CASSPAGQGRHEQYF. Drawing the rest from reference TRBV18 and TRBJ2-7, the complete variable domain is NAGVMQNPRHLVRRRGQEARLRCSPMKGHSHVYWYRQLPEEGLKFMVYLQKENIIDESGMPKERFSAEFPKEGPSILRIQQVVRGDSAAYFCASSPAGQGRHEQYFGPGTRLTVT.

V usage is TRBV2 and J usage is TRBJ2-2; no reliable D call. Trimming removed 3 bases at V and 2 bases at J, with 7 bases between. The CDR3 is 14 residues long. Germline values: CDR1 SNHLY, CDR2 FYNNEI. CDR3: CASSEAFNTGELFF. CDR3 nucleotides: TGTGCCAGCAGTGAGGCATTCAACACCGGGGAGCTGTTTTTT.

This chain joins TRBV5-5 and TRBJ1-6; possibly TRBD1 for D (6 bases). Germline lookup yields CDR1 SGHKS and CDR2 YYEKEE (reference sequence). This CDR3 spans 13 amino acids. Trimming cost V 4 bases and J 8 bases, with 10 bases left between them. The CDR3 nucleotides are TGTGCCAGCAGCCCTGCAGGGGATTCACCCCTCCACTTT. This sequence encodes CASSPAGDSPLHF.

The chain has TRBV2 and TRBJ2-7, with 8 bases matching TRBD2. From germline, CDR1 is SNHLY and CDR2 FYNNEI. V shed 4 bases, J shed 1 base, and the junction held 12 bases outside the gene matches. The CDR3 covers 17 residues. The CDR3 DNA is TGTGCCAGCAGTGCAAGGATCCACGGACTAGCATCCTACGAGCAGTACTTC. This sequence encodes CASSARIHGLASYEQYF.

The chain couples TRBV10-3 to TRBJ1-1, with D perhaps TRBD1 (6 bases). Deletions cut 7 bases from V and 0 bases from J, with 12 bases between. CDR3 length: 14 amino acids. Germline V gene sequence: CDR1 ENHRY, CDR2 SYGVKD. DNA for the CDR3: TGTGCCATCAAACAGGACAGCGTGAACACTGAAGCTTTCTTT. Protein sequence: CAIKQDSVNTEAFF.